The following is a TCR beta chain sequence with its context. Its antigen remains unknown. The CDR3 spans 17 residues. V was shortened by 4 bases and J by 4 bases, with 23 bases between the two germline ends. Germline CDR1 MGHRA, CDR2 YSYEKL. The data are from a study of cytomegalovirus exposure and HLA in healthy donors. Study findings and constraints: In a later analysis, the majority of CMV-associated beta chains seemingly showed HLA restriction.

PCR used 60 Vbeta primers and 13 Jbeta primers. Produced via immunoSEQ multiplex PCR; TCRdb's table is partial and in-frame only. The sample yields some 150,000 clones, over 60% seen once. The TCR sequence derives from a woman in her forties in good health and CMV-seronegative. The chain combines TRBV4-1 with TRBJ2-7, with D perhaps matching TRBD2 (6 bases). Input material: PBMCs. The CDR3 is CASSPQGFTNGGYEQYF. CDR3 nucleotides: TGCGCCAGCAGCCCCCAAGGGTTTACGAATGGGGGGTACGAGCAGTACTTC.